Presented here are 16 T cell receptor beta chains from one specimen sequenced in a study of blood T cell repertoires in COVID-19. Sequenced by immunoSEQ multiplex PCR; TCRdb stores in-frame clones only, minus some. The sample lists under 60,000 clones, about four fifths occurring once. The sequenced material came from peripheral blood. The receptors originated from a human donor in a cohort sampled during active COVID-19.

DNA for the CDR3: TGTGCCAGCAGTGAAGCGCTAGAGACAGGGGACACTGAAGCTTTCTTT. Amino acid sequence: CASSEALETGDTEAFF. J is TRBJ1-1 and V is TRBV2, with 8 bases lining up with TRBD1. Germline V gives CDR1 SNHLY, CDR2 FYNNEI. The CDR3 is 16 amino acids. V lost 0 bases and J lost 3; bases outside the gene matches: 6.

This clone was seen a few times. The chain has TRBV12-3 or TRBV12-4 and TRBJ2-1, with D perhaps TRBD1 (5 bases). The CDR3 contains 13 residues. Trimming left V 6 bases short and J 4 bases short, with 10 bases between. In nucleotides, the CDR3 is TGTGCCAGCAGGGACACCGAATACAATGAGCAGTTCTTC. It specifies CASRDTEYNEQFF.

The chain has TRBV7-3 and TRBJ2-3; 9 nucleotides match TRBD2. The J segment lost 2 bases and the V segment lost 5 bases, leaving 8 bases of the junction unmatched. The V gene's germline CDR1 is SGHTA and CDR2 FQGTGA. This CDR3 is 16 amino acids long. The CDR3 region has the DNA TGTGCCAGCAGCCGGAGAAGCGGGGGGCCCACAGATACGCAGTATTTT. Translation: CASSRRSGGPTDTQYF.

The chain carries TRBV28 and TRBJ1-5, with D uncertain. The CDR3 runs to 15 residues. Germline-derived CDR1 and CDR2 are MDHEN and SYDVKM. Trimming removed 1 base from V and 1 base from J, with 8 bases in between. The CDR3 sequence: CASSLSGESNQPQHF. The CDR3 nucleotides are TGTGCCAGCAGTTTATCCGGGGAGAGCAATCAGCCCCAGCATTTT.

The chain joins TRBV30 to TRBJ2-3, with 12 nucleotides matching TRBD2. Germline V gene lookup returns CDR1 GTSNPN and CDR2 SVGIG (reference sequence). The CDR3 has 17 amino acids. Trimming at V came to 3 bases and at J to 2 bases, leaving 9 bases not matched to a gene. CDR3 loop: CAWSPGTSGLHTDTQYF. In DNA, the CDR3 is TGTGCCTGGAGCCCCGGGACTAGCGGGTTACACACAGATACGCAGTATTTT.

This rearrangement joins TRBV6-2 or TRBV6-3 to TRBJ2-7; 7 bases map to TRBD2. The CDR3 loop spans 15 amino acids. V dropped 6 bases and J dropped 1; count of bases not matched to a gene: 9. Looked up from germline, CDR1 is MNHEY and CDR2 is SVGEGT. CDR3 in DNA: TGTGCCAGCAGCCCTGGGGGGGACCGATCCTACGAGCAGTACTTC. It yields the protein CASSPGGDRSYEQYF.

The CDR3 loop reads CASSLTGTNSPLHF. CDR3 nucleotides: TGTGCCAGCAGCCTAACAGGGACTAATTCACCCCTCCACTTT. V gene TRBV5-4 combines with J gene TRBJ1-6, with D possibly matching TRBD1 (6 bases). Germline loops: CDR1 SGHNT, CDR2 YYREEE (reference sequence). Trimming shortened V by 4 bases and J by 6 bases, and 11 bases separated the two germline ends. The CDR3 length is 14 residues. Together with reference TRBV5-4 and TRBJ1-6, the CDR3 gives the full variable domain: ETGVTQSPTHLIKTRGQQVTLRCSSQSGHNTVSWYQQALGQGPQFIFQYYREEENGRGNFPPRFSGLQFPNYSSELNVNALELDDSALYLCASSLTGTNSPLHFGNGTRLTVT.

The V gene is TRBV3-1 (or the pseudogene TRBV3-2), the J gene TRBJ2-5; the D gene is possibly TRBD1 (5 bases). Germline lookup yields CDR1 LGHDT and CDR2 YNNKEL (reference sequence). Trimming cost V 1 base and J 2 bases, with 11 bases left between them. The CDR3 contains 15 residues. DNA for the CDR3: TGTGCCAGCAGCCAAGGTCCGACAGCGCAAGAGACCCAGTACTTC. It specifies CASSQGPTAQETQYF.

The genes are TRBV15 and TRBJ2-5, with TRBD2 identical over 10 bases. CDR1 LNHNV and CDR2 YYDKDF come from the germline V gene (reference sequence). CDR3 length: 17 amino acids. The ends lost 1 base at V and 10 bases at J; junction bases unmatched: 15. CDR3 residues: CATSRVLAGAAGGFQYF. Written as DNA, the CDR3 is TGTGCCACCAGCAGAGTTCTAGCGGGGGCCGCAGGGGGTTTCCAGTACTTC.

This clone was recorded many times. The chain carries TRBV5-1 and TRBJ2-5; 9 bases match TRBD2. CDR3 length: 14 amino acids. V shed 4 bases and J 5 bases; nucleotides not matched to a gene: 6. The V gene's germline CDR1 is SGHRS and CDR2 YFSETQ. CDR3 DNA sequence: TGCGCCAGCAGCACAGGCGGGGGGGCTGAGACCCAGTACTTC. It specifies CASSTGGGAETQYF.

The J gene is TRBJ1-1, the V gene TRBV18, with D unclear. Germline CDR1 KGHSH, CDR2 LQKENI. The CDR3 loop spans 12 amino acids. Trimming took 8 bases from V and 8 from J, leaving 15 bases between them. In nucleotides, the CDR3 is TGTGCCAGCCAGAGGCCCCTCCGCGAAGCTTTCTTT. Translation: CASQRPLREAFF.

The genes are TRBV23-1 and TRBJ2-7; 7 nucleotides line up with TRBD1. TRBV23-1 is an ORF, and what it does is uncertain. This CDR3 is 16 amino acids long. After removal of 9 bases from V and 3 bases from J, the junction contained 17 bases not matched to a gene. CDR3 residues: CASPPLLGQIYYEQYF. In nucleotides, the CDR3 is TGCGCCAGTCCTCCCCTCCTGGGACAGATCTACTACGAGCAGTACTTC.

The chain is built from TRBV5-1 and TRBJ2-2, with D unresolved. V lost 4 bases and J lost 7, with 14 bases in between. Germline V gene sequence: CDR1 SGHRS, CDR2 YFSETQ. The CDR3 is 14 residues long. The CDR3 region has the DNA TGCGCCAGCAGCATCGGAGTTCAAGGCGGGGAGCTGTTTTTT. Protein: CASSIGVQGGELFF.

CDR3 sequence (DNA): TGCAGCGTTGAAAACGTTGGGACAGGGTCTAACGAGCAGTACTTC. Its translation is CSVENVGTGSNEQYF. V gene TRBV29-1 combines with J gene TRBJ2-7; 9 positions match TRBD1. V was clipped by 2 bases and J by 5 bases; unmatched bases: 10. The CDR3 sequence is 15 residues long. Germline values: CDR1 SQVTM, CDR2 ANQGSEA.

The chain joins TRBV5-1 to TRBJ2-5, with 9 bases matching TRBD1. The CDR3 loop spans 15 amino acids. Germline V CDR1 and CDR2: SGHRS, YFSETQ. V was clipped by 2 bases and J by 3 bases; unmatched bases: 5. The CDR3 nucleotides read TGCGCCAGCAGCTTAGCCGGGACAGGGAAAGAGACCCAGTACTTC. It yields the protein CASSLAGTGKETQYF. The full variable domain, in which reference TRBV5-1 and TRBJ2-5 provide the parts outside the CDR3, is KAGVTQTPRYLIKTRGQQVTLSCSPISGHRSVSWYQQTPGQGLQFLFEYFSETQRNKGNFPGRFSGRQFSNSRSEMNVSTLELGDSALYLCASSLAGTGKETQYFGPGTRLLVL.

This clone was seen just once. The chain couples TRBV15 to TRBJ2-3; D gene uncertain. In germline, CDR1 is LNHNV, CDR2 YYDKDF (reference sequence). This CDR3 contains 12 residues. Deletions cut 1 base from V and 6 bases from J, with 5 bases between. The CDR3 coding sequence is TGTGCCACCAGCAGAGCGAGGGATACGCAGTATTTT. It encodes CATSRARDTQYF.